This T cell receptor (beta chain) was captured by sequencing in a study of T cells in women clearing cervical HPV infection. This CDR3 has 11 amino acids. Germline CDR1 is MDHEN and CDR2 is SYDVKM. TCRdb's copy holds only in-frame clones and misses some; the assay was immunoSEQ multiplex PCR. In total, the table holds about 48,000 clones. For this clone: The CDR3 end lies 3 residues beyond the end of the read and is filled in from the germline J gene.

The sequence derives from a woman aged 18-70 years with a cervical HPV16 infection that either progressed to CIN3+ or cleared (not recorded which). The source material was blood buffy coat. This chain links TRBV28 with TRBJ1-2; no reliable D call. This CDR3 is CASSQPGGYTF. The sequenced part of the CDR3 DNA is TGTGCCAGCAGCCAGCCGGGGGGC.